The clone carrying this TCR beta chain was seen ten or more times. What it recognizes is unknown. Germline CDR1 and CDR2: SQVTM and ANQGSEA. CDR3 size: 15 residues. The ends lost 7 bases at V and 8 bases at J; junction bases unmatched: 13. TCRdb analysed the RACE reads with MiXCR anew, one entry per CDR3 protein. This sample carries 180,000 or so distinct CDR3 sequences, roughly 30% of them seen once, and the ten largest clones take less than 3.5%. The record originates from a study of human T cells and chemical hapten exposure. Time point reported: pre-sensitization, week 0. As for treatment: therapeutic diphenylcyclopropenone sensitization with weekly scalp DPC. Alopecia patients between 18 and 70 years old and suitable for DPC were used as donors. Blood, whole and unfractionated, served as the source for total RNA extraction. Study-wide findings and caveats: Expanded TCRs produced significantly more large CDR3 similarity clusters than controls did. The immune response of these alopecia patients might not match healthy individuals'.

V is TRBV29-1 and J is TRBJ2-1; 11 bases are a match to TRBD1. Specimen: whole blood, collected in connection with sensitization to the hapten diphenylcyclopropenone (DPC). This TCR was recovered from a woman in her twenties or thirties with alopecia areata. Some clones in this sample may be carry-over from other donors' samples. In DNA form, the CDR3 reads TGCAGCGCGACGATGAGGGACAGGGGGATGGATGAGCAGTTCTTC. Amino acid sequence: CSATMRDRGMDEQFF.